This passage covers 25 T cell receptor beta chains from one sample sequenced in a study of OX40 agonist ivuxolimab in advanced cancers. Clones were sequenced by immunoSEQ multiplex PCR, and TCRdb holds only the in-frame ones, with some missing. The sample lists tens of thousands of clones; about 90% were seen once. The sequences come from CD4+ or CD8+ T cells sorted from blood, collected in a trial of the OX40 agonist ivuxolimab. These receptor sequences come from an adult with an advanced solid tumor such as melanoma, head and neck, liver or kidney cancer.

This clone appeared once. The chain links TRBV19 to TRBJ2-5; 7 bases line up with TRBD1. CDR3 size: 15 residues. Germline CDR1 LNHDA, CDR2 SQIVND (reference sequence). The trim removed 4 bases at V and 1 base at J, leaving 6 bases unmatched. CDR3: CASSTRDSVQETQYF. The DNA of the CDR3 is TGTGCCAGTAGTACGAGGGACAGCGTCCAAGAGACCCAGTACTTC.

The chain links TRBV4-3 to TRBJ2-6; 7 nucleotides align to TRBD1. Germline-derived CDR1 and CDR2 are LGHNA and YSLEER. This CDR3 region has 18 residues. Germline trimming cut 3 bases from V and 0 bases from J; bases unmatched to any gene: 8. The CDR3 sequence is CASSHGTEGPSGANVLTF. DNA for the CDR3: TGCGCCAGCAGCCACGGGACAGAGGGTCCCTCTGGGGCCAACGTCCTGACTTTC.

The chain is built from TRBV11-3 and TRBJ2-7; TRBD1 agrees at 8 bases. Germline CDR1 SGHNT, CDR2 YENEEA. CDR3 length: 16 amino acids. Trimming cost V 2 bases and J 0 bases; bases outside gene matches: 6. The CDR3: CASSLPRTGPSYEQYF. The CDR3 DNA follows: TGTGCCAGCAGCTTACCTAGGACAGGGCCCTCCTACGAGCAGTACTTC.

The CDR3 region has the DNA TGTGCCAGCAGCCAAGATCACCGAGAGGACGGTTACGAGCAGTACTTC. Translated: CASSQDHREDGYEQYF. V usage is TRBV4-2 and J usage is TRBJ2-7; D gene ambiguous. This CDR3 is 16 amino acids long. V gave up 0 bases and J gave up 4 bases, with 16 bases separating them. Per germline, CDR1 LGHNA and CDR2 YNFKEQ.

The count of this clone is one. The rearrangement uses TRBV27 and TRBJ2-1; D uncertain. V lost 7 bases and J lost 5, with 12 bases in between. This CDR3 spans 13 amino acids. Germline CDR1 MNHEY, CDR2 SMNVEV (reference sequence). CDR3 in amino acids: CASMTWTDNEQFF. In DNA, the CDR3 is TGTGCCAGCATGACCTGGACGGACAATGAGCAGTTCTTC.

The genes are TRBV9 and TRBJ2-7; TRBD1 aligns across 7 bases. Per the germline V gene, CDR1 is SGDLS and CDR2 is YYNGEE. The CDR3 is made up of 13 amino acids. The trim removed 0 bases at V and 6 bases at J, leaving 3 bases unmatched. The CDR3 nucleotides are TGTGCCAGCAGCGTAGGGACAGGAGTCGAGCAGTACTTC. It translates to CASSVGTGVEQYF.

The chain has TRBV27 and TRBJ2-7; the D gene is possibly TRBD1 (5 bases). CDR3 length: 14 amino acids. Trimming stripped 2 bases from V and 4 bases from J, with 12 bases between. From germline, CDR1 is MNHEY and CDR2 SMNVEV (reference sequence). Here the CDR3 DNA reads TGTGCCAGCAGTTTAGGGGCCTCTCCATACGAGCAGTACTTC. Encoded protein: CASSLGASPYEQYF.

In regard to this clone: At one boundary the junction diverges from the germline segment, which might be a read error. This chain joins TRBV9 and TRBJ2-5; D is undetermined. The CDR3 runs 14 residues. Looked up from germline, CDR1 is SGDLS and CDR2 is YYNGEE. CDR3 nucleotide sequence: TGTGCCAGCAGCCCCCGAGGTTACCAAGAGTCCCAGTACTTC. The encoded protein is CASSPRGYQESQYF.

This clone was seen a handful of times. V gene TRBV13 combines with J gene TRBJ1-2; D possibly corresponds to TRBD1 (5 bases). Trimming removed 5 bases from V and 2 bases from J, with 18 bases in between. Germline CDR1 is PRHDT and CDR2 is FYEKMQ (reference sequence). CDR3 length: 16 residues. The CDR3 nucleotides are TGTGCCAGCAGCCTACACCGGCTGGGGGGGAACTATGGCTACACCTTC. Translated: CASSLHRLGGNYGYTF. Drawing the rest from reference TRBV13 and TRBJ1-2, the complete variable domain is AAGVIQSPRHLIKEKRETATLKCYPIPRHDTVYWYQQGPGQDPQFLISFYEKMQSDKGSIPDRFSAQQFSDYHSELNMSSLELGDSALYFCASSLHRLGGNYGYTFGSGTRLTVV.

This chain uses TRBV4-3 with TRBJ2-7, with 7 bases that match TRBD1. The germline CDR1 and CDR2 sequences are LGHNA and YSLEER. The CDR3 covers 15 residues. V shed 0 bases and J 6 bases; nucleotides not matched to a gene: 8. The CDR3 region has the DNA TGCGCCAGCAGCCAAGATGAACAGGGGATATCCGAGCAGTACTTC. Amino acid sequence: CASSQDEQGISEQYF.

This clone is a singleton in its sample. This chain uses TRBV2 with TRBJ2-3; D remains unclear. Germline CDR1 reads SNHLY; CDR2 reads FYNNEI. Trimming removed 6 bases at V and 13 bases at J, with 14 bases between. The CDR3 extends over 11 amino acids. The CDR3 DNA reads TGTGCCAGCAGGAACAGTAATCGGGAGTATTTT. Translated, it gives CASRNSNREYF.

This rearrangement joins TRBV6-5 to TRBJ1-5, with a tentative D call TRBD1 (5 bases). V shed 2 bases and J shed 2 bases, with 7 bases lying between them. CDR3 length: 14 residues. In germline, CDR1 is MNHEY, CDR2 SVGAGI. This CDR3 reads CASSYGRGNQPQHF. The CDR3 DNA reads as TGTGCCAGCAGTTACGGCAGGGGCAATCAGCCCCAGCATTTT.

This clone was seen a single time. The CDR3 sequence: CASSSTGLEAFF. Written as DNA, the CDR3 is TGTGCCAGCAGTTCCACAGGATTAGAAGCTTTCTTT. The V gene is TRBV28, the J gene TRBJ1-1, with D possibly matching TRBD1 (5 bases). In germline, CDR1 is MDHEN, CDR2 SYDVKM. The length of the CDR3 is 12 residues. V shed 4 bases and J shed 8 bases, with 11 bases lying between them.

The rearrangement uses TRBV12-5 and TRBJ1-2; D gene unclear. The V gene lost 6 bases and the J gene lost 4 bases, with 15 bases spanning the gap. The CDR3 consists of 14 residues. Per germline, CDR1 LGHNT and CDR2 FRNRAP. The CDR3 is CASGPSDEPYGYTF. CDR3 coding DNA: TGTGCTAGTGGCCCCAGCGATGAGCCCTATGGCTACACCTTC.

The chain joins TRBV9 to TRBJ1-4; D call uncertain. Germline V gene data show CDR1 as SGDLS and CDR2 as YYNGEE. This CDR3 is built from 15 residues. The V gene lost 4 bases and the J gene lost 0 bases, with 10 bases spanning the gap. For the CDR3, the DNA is TGTGCCAGCAGCACCCTTCAAGCAACTAATGAAAAACTGTTTTTT. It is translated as CASSTLQATNEKLFF.

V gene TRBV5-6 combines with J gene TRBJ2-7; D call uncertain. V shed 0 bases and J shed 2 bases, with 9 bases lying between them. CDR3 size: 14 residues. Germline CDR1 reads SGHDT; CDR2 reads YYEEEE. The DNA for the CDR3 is TGTGCCAGCAGCTTGGGGGTCAGAGCCTACGAGCAGTACTTC. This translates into CASSLGVRAYEQYF. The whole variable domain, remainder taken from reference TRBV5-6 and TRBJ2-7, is DAGVTQSPTHLIKTRGQQVTLRCSPKSGHDTVSWYQQALGQGPQFIFQYYEEEERQRGNFPDRFSGHQFPNYSSELNVNALLLGDSALYLCASSLGVRAYEQYFGPGTRLTVT.

The CDR3 reads CASMMDVAKNIQYF. CDR3 coding DNA: TGTGCCAGCATGATGGACGTAGCCAAAAACATTCAGTACTTC. V and J are TRBV6-5 and TRBJ2-4; D is uncertain. The V gene's germline CDR1 is MNHEY and CDR2 SVGAGI. The CDR3 sequence is 14 residues long. Trimming removed 7 bases from V and 0 bases from J, with 10 bases in between.

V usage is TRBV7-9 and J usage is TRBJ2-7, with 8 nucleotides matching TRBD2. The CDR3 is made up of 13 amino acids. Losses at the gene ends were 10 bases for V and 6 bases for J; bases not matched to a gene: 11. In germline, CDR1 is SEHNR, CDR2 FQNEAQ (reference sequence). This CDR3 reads CATSRREEFEQYF. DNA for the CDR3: TGTGCCACCTCGAGGCGGGAGGAGTTCGAGCAGTACTTC.

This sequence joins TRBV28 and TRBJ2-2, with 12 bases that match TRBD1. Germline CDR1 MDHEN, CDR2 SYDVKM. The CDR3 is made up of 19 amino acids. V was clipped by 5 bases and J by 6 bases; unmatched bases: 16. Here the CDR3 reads CASSPGTGGEWLDAGELFF. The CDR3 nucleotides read TGTGCCAGCAGTCCCGGGACAGGGGGCGAATGGTTGGATGCCGGGGAGCTGTTTTTT.

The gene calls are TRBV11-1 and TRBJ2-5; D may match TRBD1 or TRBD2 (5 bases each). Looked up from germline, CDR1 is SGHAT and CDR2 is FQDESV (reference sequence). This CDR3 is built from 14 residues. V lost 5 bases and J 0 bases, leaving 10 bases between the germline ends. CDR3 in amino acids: CASSAPGHQETQYF. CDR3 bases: TGTGCCAGCAGCGCCCCGGGACACCAAGAGACCCAGTACTTC.

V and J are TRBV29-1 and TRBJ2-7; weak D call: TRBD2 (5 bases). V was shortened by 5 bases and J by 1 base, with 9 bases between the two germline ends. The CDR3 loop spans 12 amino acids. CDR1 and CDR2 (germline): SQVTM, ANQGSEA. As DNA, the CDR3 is TGCAGCGTTAGAGGGAATTCCTACGAGCAGTACTTC. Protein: CSVRGNSYEQYF.

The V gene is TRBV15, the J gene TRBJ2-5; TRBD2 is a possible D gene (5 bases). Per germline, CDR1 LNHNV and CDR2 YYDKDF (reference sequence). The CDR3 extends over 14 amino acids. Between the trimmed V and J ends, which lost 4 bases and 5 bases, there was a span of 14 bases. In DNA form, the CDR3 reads TGTGCCACCAGCACTCGGACTGGGCGGGAGACCCAGTACTTC. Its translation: CATSTRTGRETQYF.

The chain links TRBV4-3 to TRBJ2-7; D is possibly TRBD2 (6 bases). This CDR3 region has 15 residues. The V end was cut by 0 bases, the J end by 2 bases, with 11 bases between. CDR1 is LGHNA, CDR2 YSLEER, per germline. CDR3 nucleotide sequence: TGCGCCAGCAGCCAAGATGTTAGCGGACCCTACGAGCAGTACTTC. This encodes CASSQDVSGPYEQYF.

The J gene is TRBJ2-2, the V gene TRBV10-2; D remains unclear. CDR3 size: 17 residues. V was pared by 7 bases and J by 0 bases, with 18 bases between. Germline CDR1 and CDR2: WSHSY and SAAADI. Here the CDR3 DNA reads TGCGCCAGCACCTTCCGGACCGATGATACGAACACCGGGGAGCTGTTTTTT. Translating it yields CASTFRTDDTNTGELFF.

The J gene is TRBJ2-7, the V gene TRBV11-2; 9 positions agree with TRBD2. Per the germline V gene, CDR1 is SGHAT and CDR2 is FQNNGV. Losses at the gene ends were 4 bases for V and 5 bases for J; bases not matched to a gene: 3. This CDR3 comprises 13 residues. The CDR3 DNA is TGTGCCAGCAGCTGGGGCGGGGGGGACGAGCAGTACTTC. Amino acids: CASSWGGGDEQYF.